This T cell receptor (beta chain) was sequenced in a study of metastatic and nonmetastatic thyroid tumors. About the study: Blood and tumor or nodule tissue repertoires from malignant and benign thyroid patients were compared.

This clone was observed a few times. Antigen unknown. The CDR3 loop spans 16 amino acids. The V gene lost 3 bases and the J gene lost 7 bases, with 19 bases spanning the gap. Every patient underwent thyroid surgery untreated. In the original workflow: Built for papillary thyroid cancer, a distant-metastasis classifier drew on CDR3 differences across clinicopathological groups. MiXCR re-clonotyped the PCR reads for TCRdb. These V and J calls originate from TCRdb's pipeline instead of the authors' own analysis. The sample holds about 23,000 clones, 20% to 30% seen once. Study-wide findings and caveats: The reported finding was significantly higher TCR beta diversity in malignant thyroid tumors relative to benign nodules, in blood and tumor.

Sequenced sample: tumor tissue. The chain employs TRBV12-3 or TRBV12-4 and TRBJ2-1, with D possibly TRBD1 on 5 matching bases. The TCR comes from a male donor with papillary thyroid cancer or a benign thyroid nodule (not recorded which). Some clones in this sample may be carry-over from other donors' samples. DNA of the CDR3: TGTGCCAGCAGTTTTCTCCCGGTGGACATGTCAAATGAGCAGTTCTTC. This gives the protein CASSFLPVDMSNEQFF.